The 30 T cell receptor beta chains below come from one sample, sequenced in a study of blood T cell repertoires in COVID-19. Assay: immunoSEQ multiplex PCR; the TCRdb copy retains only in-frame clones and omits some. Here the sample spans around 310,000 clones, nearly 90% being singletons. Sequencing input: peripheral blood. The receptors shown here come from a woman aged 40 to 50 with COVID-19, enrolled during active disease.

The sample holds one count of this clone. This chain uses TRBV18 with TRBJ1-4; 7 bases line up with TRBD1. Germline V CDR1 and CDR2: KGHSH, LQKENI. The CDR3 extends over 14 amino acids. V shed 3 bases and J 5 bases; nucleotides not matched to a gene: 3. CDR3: CASSPGTVNEKLFF. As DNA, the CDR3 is TGTGCCAGCTCACCGGGGACAGTAAATGAAAAACTGTTTTTT.

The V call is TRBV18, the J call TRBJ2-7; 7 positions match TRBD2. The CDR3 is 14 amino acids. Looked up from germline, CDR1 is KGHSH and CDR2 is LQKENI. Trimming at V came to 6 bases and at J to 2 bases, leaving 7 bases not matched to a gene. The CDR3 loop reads CASSRGRGAYEQYF. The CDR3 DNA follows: TGTGCCAGCTCTCGAGGACGGGGGGCCTACGAGCAGTACTTC.

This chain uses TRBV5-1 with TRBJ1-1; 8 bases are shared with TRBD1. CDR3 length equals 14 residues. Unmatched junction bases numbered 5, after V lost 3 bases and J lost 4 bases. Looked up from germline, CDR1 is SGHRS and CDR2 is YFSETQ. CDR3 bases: TGCGCCAGCAGCTACGACACAGGGGGCACTGAAGCTTTCTTT. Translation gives CASSYDTGGTEAFF.

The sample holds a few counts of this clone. The CDR3 spells CASSLGLAADYEQYF. In nucleotides, the CDR3 is TGTGCCAGCAGCTTGGGACTAGCGGCTGATTACGAGCAGTACTTC. V usage is TRBV7-3 and J usage is TRBJ2-7, with 11 positions matching TRBD2. Germline V gene data show CDR1 as SGHTA and CDR2 as FQGTGA. V lost 3 bases to trimming and J lost 4 bases; unmatched junction nucleotides: 5. The CDR3 is 15 residues long.

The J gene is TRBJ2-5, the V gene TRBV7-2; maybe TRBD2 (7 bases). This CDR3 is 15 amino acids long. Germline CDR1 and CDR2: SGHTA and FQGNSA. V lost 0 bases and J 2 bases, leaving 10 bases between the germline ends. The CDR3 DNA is TGTGCCAGCAGCTTAGCCCGGGGGGCTCAAGAGACCCAGTACTTC. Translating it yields CASSLARGAQETQYF.

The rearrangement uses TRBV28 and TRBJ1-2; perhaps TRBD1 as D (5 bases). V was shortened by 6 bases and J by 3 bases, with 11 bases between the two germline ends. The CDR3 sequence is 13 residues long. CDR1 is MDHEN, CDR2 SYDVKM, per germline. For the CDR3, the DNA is TGTGCCAGCAGCCTGACAGAGCACTATGGCTACACCTTC. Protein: CASSLTEHYGYTF.

The CDR3: CASSYGTGQLYGYTF. CDR3 sequence (DNA): TGTGCCAGCAGTTACGGAACGGGACAGCTCTATGGCTACACCTTC. The V gene is TRBV6-6, the J gene TRBJ1-2; 7 bases are shared with TRBD1. After removal of 2 bases from V and 4 bases from J, the junction contained 7 bases not matched to a gene. This CDR3 region has 15 residues. Per germline, CDR1 MNHNY and CDR2 SVGAGI (reference sequence).

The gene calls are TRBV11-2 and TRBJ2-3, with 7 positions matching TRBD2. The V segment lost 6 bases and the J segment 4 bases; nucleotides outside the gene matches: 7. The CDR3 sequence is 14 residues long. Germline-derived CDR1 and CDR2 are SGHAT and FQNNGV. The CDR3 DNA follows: TGTGCCAGCAGTTCCCCTAGCGGCCCAGATACGCAGTATTTT. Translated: CASSSPSGPDTQYF.

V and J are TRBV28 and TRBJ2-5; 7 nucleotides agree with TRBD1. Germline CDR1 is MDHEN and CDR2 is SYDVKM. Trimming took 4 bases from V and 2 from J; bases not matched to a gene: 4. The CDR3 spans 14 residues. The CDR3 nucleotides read TGTGCCAGCAGTTCCCACAGGGGACAAGAGACCCAGTACTTC. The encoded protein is CASSSHRGQETQYF.

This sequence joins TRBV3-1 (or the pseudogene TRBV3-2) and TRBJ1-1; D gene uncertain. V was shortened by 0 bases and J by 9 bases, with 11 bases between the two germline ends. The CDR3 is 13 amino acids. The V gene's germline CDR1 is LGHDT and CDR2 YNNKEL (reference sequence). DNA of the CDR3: TGTGCCAGCAGCCAAGATCCGGGAGGGAAAGCTTTCTTT. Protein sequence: CASSQDPGGKAFF.

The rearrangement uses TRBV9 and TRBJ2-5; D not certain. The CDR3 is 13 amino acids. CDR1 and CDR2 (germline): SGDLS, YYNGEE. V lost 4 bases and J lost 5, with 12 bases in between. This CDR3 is CASSPSSRETQYF. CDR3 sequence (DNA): TGTGCCAGCAGCCCTTCGTCGCGGGAGACCCAGTACTTC.

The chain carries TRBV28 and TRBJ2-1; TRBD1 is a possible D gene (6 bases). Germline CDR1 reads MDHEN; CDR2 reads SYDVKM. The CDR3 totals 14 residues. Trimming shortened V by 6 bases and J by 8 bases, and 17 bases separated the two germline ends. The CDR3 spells CASRTSGTYDEQFF. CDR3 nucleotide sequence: TGTGCCAGCAGAACGTCCGGGACATACGATGAGCAGTTCTTC.

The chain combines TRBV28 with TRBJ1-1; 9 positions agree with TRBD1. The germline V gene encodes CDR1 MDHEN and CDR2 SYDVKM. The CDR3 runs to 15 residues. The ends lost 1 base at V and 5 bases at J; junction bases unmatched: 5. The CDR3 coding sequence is TGTGCCAGCAGTTTATCGAGACAGGGGGGGACTGAAGCTTTCTTT. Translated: CASSLSRQGGTEAFF.

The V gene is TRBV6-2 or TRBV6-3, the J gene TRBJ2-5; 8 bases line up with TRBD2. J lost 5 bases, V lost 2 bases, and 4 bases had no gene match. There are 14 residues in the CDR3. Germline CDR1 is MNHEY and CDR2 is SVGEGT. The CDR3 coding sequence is TGTGCCAGCAGTTACGAGCGGGAGACGGAGACCCAGTACTTC. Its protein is CASSYERETETQYF.

The CDR3 is CASSTEWGREAFF. CDR3 sequence (DNA): TGTGCCAGCAGTACCGAGTGGGGGCGTGAAGCTTTCTTT. V gene TRBV28 combines with J gene TRBJ1-1; maybe TRBD1 (6 bases). V was shortened by 5 bases and J by 7 bases, with 14 bases between the two germline ends. CDR3 length: 13 residues. Germline CDR1 reads MDHEN; CDR2 reads SYDVKM.

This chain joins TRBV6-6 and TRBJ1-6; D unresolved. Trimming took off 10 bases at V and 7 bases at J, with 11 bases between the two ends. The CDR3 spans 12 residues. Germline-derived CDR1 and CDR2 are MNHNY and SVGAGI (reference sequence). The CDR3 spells CAIGSSNSPLHF. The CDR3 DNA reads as TGTGCCATCGGGTCGAGCAATTCACCCCTCCACTTT.

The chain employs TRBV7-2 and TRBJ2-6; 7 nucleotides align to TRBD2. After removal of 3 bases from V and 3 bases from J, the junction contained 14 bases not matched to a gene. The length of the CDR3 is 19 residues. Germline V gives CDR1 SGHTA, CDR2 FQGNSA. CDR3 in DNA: TGTGCCAGCAGCTTTTTCGGGAGGTCGGGTGCCCGTGGGGCCAACGTCCTGACTTTC. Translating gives CASSFFGRSGARGANVLTF.

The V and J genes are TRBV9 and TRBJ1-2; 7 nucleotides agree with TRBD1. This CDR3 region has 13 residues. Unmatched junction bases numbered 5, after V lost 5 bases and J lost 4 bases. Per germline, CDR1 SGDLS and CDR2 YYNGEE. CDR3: CASSSSGGYGYTF. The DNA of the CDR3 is TGTGCCAGCAGTTCCTCAGGGGGCTATGGCTACACCTTC.

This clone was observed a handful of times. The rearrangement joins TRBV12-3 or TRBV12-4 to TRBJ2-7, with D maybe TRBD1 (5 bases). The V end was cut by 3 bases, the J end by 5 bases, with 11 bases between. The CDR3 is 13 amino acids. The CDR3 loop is CASSFGAIDEQYF. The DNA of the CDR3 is TGTGCCAGCAGTTTTGGGGCTATAGACGAGCAGTACTTC.

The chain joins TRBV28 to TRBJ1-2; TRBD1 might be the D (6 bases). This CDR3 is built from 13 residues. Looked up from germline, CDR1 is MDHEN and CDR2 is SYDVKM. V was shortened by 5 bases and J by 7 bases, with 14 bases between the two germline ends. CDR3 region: CASSPTGNRGYTF. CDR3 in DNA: TGTGCCAGCAGTCCCACAGGGAATCGTGGCTACACCTTC.

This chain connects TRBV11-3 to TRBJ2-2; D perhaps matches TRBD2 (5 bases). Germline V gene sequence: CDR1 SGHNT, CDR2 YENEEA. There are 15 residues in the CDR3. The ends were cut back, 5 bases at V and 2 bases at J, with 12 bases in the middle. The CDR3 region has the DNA TGTGCCAGCAGCCCGTCAGCGGCAAACACCGGGGAGCTGTTTTTT. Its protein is CASSPSAANTGELFF. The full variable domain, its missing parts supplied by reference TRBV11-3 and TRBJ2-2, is EAGVVQSPRYKIIEKKQPVAFWCNPISGHNTLYWYLQNLGQGPELLIRYENEEAVDDSQLPKDRFSAERLKGVDSTLKIQPAELGDSAVYLCASSPSAANTGELFFGEGSRLTVL.

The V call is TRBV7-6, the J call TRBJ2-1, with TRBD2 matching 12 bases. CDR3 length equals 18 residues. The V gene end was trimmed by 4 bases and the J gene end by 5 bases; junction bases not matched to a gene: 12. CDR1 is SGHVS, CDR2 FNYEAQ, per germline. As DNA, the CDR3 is TGTGCCAGCAGCTCCCGGACTAGCGGGATCTCAAGGGACAATGAGCAGTTCTTC. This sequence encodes CASSSRTSGISRDNEQFF.

As DNA, the CDR3 is TGTGCCACCAGCAGAGGGCCAAGCTCCTACGAGCAGTACTTC. Translating it yields CATSRGPSSYEQYF. V is TRBV15 and J is TRBJ2-7, with D hard to call. Germline assignment: CDR1 LNHNV and CDR2 YYDKDF (reference sequence). Trimming took off 1 base at V and 0 bases at J, with 7 bases between the two ends. The length of the CDR3 is 14 residues.

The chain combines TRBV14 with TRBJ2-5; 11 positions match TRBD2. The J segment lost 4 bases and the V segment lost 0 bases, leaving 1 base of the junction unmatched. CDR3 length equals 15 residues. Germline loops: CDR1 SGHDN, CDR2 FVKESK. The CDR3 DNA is TGTGCCAGCAGCCAAGAAACTAGCGGGGGAGAGACCCAGTACTTC. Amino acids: CASSQETSGGETQYF.

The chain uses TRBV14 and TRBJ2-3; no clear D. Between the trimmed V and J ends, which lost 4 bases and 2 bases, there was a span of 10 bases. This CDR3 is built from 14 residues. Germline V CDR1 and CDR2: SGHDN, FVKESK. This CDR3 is CASSPGSFTDTQYF. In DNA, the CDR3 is TGTGCCAGCAGCCCCGGTTCGTTCACAGATACGCAGTATTTT.

The CDR3 reads CASRHDRVGIHTDTQYF. CDR3 coding DNA: TGTGCCAGTAGACACGACAGGGTAGGAATCCACACAGATACGCAGTATTTT. V usage is TRBV19 and J usage is TRBJ2-3; 7 bases line up with TRBD1. Germline-derived CDR1 and CDR2 are LNHDA and SQIVND (reference sequence). The CDR3 totals 17 residues. V gave up 6 bases and J gave up 2 bases; unmatched junction bases: 14.

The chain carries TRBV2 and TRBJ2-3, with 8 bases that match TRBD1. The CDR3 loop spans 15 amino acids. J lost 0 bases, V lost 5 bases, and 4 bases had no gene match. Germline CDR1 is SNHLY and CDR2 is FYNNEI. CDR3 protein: CASSRDRPSTDTQYF. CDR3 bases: TGTGCCAGCAGTCGGGACAGGCCCAGCACAGATACGCAGTATTTT.

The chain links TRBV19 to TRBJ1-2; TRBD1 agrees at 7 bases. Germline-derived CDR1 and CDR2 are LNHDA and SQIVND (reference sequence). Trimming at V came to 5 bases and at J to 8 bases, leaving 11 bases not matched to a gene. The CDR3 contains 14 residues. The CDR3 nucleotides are TGTGCCAGTAGTCTCCCGGGACAGCTACTCGGCTACACCTTC. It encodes CASSLPGQLLGYTF.

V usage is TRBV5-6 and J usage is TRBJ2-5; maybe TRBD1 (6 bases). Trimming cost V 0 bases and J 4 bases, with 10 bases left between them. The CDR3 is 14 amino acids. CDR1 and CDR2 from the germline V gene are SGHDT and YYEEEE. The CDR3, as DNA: TGTGCCAGCAGCTTGGGTGGGGGCACAGAGACCCAGTACTTC. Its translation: CASSLGGGTETQYF.

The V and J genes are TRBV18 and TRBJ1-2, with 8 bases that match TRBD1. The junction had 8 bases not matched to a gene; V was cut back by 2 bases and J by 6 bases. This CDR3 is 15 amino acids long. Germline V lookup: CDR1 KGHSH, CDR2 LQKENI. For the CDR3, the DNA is TGTGCCAGCTCACCAACTTCGGACAGGGACAATGGCTACACCTTC. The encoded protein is CASSPTSDRDNGYTF.